This TCR beta chain is drawn from a study of OX40 agonist ivuxolimab in advanced cancers. The overall study: Patients enrolled in dose escalation were diagnosed with hepatocellular carcinoma, melanoma, renal cell or head and neck cancer. Having had anti-PD-1, anti-PD-L1 or anti-CTLA-4 therapy before was allowed, and more than 35% had some.

To note about this clone: The antigen is unknown.

V was clipped by 4 bases and J by 6 bases, with 19 bases between them. Looked up from germline, CDR1 is SGHRS and CDR2 is YFSETQ. This CDR3 region has 16 residues. Study-wide results and caveats: Specificity for antigen went undetermined in the expanded peripheral T cells. On average, CD8+ T cells had more expanded clones than CD4+.

The method was immunoSEQ multiplex PCR; TCRdb's version includes in-frame clones alone and lacks a portion of them. The table lists roughly 80,000 clones, 85% to 90% of them singletons. The chain joins TRBV5-1 to TRBJ2-2; D remains ambiguous. The source is an adult with an advanced solid tumor such as melanoma, head and neck, liver or kidney cancer. The specimen comprised CD4+ or CD8+ T cells sorted from blood, sampled in a trial of the OX40 agonist ivuxolimab. In DNA, the CDR3 is TGCGCCAGCAGCCCTATGAACAAAGTTGGAGCCGGGGAGCTGTTTTTT. Its translation is CASSPMNKVGAGELFF.